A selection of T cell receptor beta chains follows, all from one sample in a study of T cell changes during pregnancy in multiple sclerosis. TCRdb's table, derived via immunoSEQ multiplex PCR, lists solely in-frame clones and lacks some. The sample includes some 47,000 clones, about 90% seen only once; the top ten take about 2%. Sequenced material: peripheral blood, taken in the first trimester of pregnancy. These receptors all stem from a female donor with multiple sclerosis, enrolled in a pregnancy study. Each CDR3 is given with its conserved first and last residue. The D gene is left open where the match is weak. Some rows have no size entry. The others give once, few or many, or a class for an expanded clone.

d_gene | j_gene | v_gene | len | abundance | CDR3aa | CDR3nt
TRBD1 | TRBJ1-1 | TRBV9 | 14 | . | CASSARDRYTEAFF | TGTGCCAGCAGCGCCCGGGACAGGTACACTGAAGCTTTCTTT
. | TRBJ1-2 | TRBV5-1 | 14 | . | CASSLGQGPYGYTF | TGCGCCAGCAGCTTGGGTCAGGGGCCCTATGGCTACACCTTC
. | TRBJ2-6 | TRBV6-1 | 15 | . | CASSLDSSGANVLTF | TGTGCCAGCAGCCTGGACAGCTCTGGGGCCAACGTCCTGACTTTC
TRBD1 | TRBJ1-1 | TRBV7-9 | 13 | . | CASSSTGVVEAFF | TGTGCCAGCAGCTCGACAGGGGTGGTTGAAGCTTTCTTT
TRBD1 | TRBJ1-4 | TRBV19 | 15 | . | CASRTTGTADEKLFF | TGTGCCAGTAGAACCACCGGGACAGCCGATGAAAAACTGTTTTTT
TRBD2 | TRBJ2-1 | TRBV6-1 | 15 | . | CASSEIAGGYNEQFF | TGTGCCAGCAGTGAAATAGCGGGGGGGTACAATGAGCAGTTCTTC
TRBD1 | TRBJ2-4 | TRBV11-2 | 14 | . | CASSSTGTGGDQYF | TGTGCCAGCAGCTCCACCGGGACAGGCGGGGATCAGTACTTC
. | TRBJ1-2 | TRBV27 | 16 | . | CASSLVRAYKPYGYTF | TGTGCCAGCAGTTTAGTGAGGGCCTACAAGCCTTATGGCTACACCTTC
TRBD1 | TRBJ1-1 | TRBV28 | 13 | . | CASTGQGGTEAFF | TGTGCCAGCACCGGACAGGGGGGGACTGAAGCTTTCTTT
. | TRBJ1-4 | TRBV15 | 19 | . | CATSRDRRIGEGELAQLFF | TGTGCCACCAGCAGAGATCGGAGGATTGGGGAGGGGGAGTTAGCTCAACTGTTTTTT
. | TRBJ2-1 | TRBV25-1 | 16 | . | CASSEPLARSYNEQFF | TGTGCCAGCAGTGAACCTCTAGCCAGATCCTACAATGAGCAGTTCTTC
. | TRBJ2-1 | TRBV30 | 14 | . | CAWSPLVSYNEQFF | TGTGCCTGGAGCCCTCTAGTATCCTACAATGAGCAGTTCTTC
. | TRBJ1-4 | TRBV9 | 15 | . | CASSVAMAAGEKLFF | TGTGCCAGCAGCGTAGCTATGGCGGCCGGGGAAAAACTGTTTTTT
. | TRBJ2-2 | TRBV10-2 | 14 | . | CASSERLFPGELFF | TGCGCCAGCAGTGAGCGACTCTTCCCCGGGGAGCTGTTTTTT
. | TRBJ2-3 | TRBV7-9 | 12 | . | CASSLIADTQYF | TGTGCCAGCAGCCTAATTGCGGATACGCAGTATTTT
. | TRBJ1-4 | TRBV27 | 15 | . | CASSLPPRRNEKLFF | TGTGCCAGCAGTTTACCTCCCCGGCGGAATGAAAAACTGTTTTTT
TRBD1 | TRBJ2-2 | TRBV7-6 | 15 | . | CASSISTGGTGELFF | TGTGCCAGCAGCATTTCGACAGGGGGCACCGGGGAGCTGTTTTTT
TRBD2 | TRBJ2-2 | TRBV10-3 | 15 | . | CAISERRGDTGELFF | TGTGCCATCAGTGAGCGGCGGGGGGACACCGGGGAGCTGTTTTTT
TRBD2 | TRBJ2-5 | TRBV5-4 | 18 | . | CASSFPGTSGSGQETQYF | TGTGCCAGCAGCTTTCCCGGGACTAGCGGGTCCGGTCAAGAGACCCAGTACTTC
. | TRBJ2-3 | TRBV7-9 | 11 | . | CASSHTDTQYF | TGTGCCAGCAGTCACACAGATACGCAGTATTTT
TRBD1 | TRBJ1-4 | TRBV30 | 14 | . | CAWGQGLSNEKLFF | TGTGCCTGGGGACAGGGGCTATCTAATGAAAAACTGTTTTTT
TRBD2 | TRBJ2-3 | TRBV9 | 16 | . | CASSASSGFSTDTQYF | TGTGCCAGCAGCGCAAGTAGCGGGTTCAGCACAGATACGCAGTATTTT
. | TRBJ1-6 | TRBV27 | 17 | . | CASSHQPTRVNNSPLHF | TGTGCCAGCAGCCACCAACCTACCAGGGTAAATAATTCACCCCTCCACTTT
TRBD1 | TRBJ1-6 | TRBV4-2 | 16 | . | CASSPRDRGLHSPLHF | TGTGCCAGCAGCCCCCGGGACAGGGGGCTTCATTCACCCCTCCACTTT
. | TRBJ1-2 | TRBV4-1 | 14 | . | CASSQFGIRYGYTF | TGCGCCAGCAGCCAATTCGGGATTCGTTATGGCTACACCTTC
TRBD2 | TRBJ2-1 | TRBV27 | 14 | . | CASSGLGWGNEQFF | TGTGCCAGCAGTGGACTAGGGTGGGGCAATGAGCAGTTCTTC
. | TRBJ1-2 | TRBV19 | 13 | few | CASSISGDYGYTF | TGTGCCAGTAGTATTTCAGGGGACTATGGCTACACCTTC
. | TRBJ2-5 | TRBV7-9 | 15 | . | CASSTTRSPLETQYF | TGTGCCAGCAGTACCACTAGGAGCCCGTTGGAGACCCAGTACTTC
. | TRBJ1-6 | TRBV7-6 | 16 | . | CASSLTGSSYNSPLHF | TGTGCCAGCAGCCTGACGGGGAGCTCCTATAATTCACCCCTCCACTTT
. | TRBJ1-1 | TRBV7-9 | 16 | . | CASSPLAGAGNTEAFF | TGTGCCAGCAGCCCGCTGGCAGGGGCCGGAAACACTGAAGCTTTCTTT
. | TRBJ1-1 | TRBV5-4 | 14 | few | CASSLDPENTEAFF | TGTGCCAGCAGCTTGGATCCAGAGAACACTGAAGCTTTCTTT
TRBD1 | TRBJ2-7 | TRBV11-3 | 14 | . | CASSLEARGSEQYF | TGTGCCAGCAGCTTAGAGGCCAGGGGGTCCGAGCAGTACTTC
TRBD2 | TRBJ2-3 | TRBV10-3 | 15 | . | CAIRTSGGASDTQYF | TGTGCCATCAGAACTAGCGGGGGGGCCTCGGATACGCAGTATTTT
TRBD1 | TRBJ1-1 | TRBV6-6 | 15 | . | CASNRDRAYNTEAFF | TGTGCCAGCAATCGGGACAGAGCTTACAACACTGAAGCTTTCTTT
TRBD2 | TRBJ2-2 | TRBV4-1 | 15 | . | CASSDVEGLGGELFF | TGCGCCAGCAGCGACGTCGAGGGACTAGGCGGGGAGCTGTTTTTT